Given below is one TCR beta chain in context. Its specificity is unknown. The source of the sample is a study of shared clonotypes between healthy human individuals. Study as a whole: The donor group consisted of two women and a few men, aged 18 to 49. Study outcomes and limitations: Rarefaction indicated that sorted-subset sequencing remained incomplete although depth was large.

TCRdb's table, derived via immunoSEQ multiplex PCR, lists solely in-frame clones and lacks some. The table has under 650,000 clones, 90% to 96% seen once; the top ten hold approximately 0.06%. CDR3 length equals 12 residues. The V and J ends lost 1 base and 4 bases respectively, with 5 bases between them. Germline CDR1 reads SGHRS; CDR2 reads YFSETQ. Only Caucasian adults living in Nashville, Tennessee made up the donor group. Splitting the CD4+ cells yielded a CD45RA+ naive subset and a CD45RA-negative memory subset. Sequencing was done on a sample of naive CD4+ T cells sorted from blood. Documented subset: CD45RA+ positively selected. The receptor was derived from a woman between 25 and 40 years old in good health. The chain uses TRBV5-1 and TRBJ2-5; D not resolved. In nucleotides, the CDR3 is TGCGCCAGCAGCTTGTTTTCAGAGACCCAGTACTTC. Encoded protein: CASSLFSETQYF.